The sequence of this T cell receptor (beta chain) was determined in a study of beta chain features in type 1 diabetes. Notes on the study in general: Type 1 diabetes patients had moderately but significantly shorter TCRB CDR3s in all four CD4+ subsets.

Of the isolated RNA, all was reverse transcribed, and so the sequenced material was expressed TCRB transcripts. Clones were read by immunoSEQ multiplex PCR, and TCRdb kept only the in-frame ones, dropping some. The sample lists 310,000 or so clones, approximately 9.7% occurring once. CDR1 is SGHDT and CDR2 is YYEEEE in the germline V gene. Losses at the gene ends were 4 bases for V and 11 bases for J; bases not matched to a gene: 8. The CDR3 runs 13 residues. Sorting that relied on CD45RO/CCR7/CD25/CD127/CD95/CD27 yielded CD4+ naive, central memory, regulatory and stem cell-like memory cells. This clone came up a few times. The antigen remains unidentified.

The sequence was obtained from a man aged 25-40 years with type 1 diabetes. Sequencing used central memory CD4+ T cells from blood. The chain combines TRBV5-6 with TRBJ1-3; TRBD1 agrees at 8 bases. The CDR3 sequence: CASSMGQADAIYF. DNA for the CDR3: TGTGCCAGCAGCATGGGACAGGCGGATGCCATATATTTT.